Listed below are T cell receptor beta chains from one sample, sequenced in a study of a mutant IDH1 vaccine in newly diagnosed glioma. The assay was immunoSEQ multiplex PCR, and TCRdb's table has in-frame clones only and misses some. The data hold 50,000 or so clones, with approximately 80% observed a single time. This specimen consisted of PBMCs, obtained from a glioma patient treated with radiotherapy, temozolomide or both. The receptors originated from a man aged 18 to 29 with glioma. Both conserved end residues are part of each CDR3. Fields, in order: D gene, V gene, J gene, clone size, CDR3 protein, CDR3 DNA. D genes are given only for firm matches. The size of a clone is reported for some rows only, either as once, few or many, or as a class for expanded clones.

.,TRBV4-3,TRBJ2-2,once,CASSQGLNTGELFF,TGCGCCAGCAGCCAGGGATTAAACACCGGGGAGCTGTTTTTT
.,TRBV6-1,TRBJ1-1,.,CASSEGRGTEAFF,TGTGCCAGCAGTGAAGGCAGGGGCACTGAAGCTTTCTTT
.,TRBV4-3,TRBJ1-1,once,CASRDTPNTEAFF,TGCGCCAGCAGGGACACGCCGAACACTGAAGCTTTCTTT
.,TRBV7-3,TRBJ2-7,.,CASSLNGQGAYEQYF,TGTGCCAGCAGCTTAAACGGGCAGGGAGCCTACGAGCAGTACTTC
TRBD1,TRBV2,TRBJ1-5,once,CASSRQGEQPQHF,TGTGCCAGCAGCCGACAGGGAGAACAGCCCCAGCATTTT
.,TRBV5-8,TRBJ2-3,.,CATLGQPTDTQYF,TGTGCCACGCTGGGACAACCCACAGATACGCAGTATTTT
TRBD2,TRBV4-3,TRBJ2-7,.,CASSQGGSQTNYEQYF,TGCGCCAGCAGCCAAGGCGGGAGCCAGACAAACTACGAGCAGTACTTC
.,TRBV6-5,TRBJ1-2,.,CASSYRQDRYGYTF,TGTGCCAGCAGTTACCGACAGGATCGCTATGGCTACACCTTC
.,TRBV21-1,TRBJ2-7,.,CASSKEGSEGRSYEQYF,TGTGCCAGCAGCAAAGAAGGCAGTGAGGGGCGGTCCTACGAGCAGTACTTC
TRBD1,TRBV13,TRBJ2-7,once,CASSSWTGAYEQYF,TGTGCCAGCAGCTCGTGGACAGGAGCATACGAGCAGTACTTC
TRBD2,TRBV5-4,TRBJ2-3,.,CASSLGLAGGSTDTQYF,TGTGCCAGCAGCTTGGGACTAGCGGGGGGGAGCACAGATACGCAGTATTTT
.,TRBV6-1,TRBJ1-1,.,CASSEEKGVNTEAFF,TGTGCCAGCAGTGAAGAAAAGGGAGTGAACACTGAAGCTTTCTTT
.,TRBV5-4,TRBJ1-4,.,CASSLGLPATNEKLFF,TGTGCCAGCAGCTTGGGGCTACCTGCAACTAATGAAAAACTGTTTTTT
TRBD1,TRBV30,TRBJ1-1,.,CAWSVGAGGRTEAFF,TGTGCCTGGAGTGTAGGGGCAGGGGGCCGTACTGAAGCTTTCTTT
TRBD1,TRBV7-9,TRBJ1-1,.,CASSLAIQGIEAFF,TGTGCCAGCAGCTTAGCTATACAGGGGATTGAAGCTTTCTTT
.,TRBV4-3,TRBJ1-1,.,CASSPGPTRGMLAFF,TGCGCCAGCAGCCCCGGGCCCACCCGAGGCATGTTGGCTTTCTTT
TRBD1,TRBV7-2,TRBJ2-2,.,CASRSDRIRGVGELFF,TGTGCCAGCCGATCGGACAGGATAAGGGGAGTCGGGGAGCTGTTTTTT
.,TRBV6-4,TRBJ2-2,.,CASSPGVESAGELFF,TGTGCCAGCAGTCCCGGGGTAGAATCAGCCGGGGAGCTGTTTTTT
.,TRBV25-1,TRBJ1-2,.,CASSDLRGGGYTF,TGTGCCAGCAGTGACCTCAGGGGAGGTGGCTACACCTTC
.,TRBV5-6,TRBJ2-2,.,CASSLAGPGELFF,TGTGCCAGCAGCTTGGCAGGACCCGGGGAGCTGTTTTTT
TRBD1,TRBV6-6,TRBJ1-1,few,CASSQTGRQTEAFF,TGTGCCAGCAGTCAGACAGGGCGGCAGACTGAAGCTTTCTTT
.,TRBV6-1,TRBJ1-3,.,CASIIQGGPGNTIYF,TGTGCCAGCATTATACAGGGAGGTCCTGGAAACACCATATATTTT
.,TRBV2,TRBJ2-2,.,CASILGPPGELFF,TGTGCCAGCATTCTGGGACCCCCCGGGGAGCTGTTTTTT
.,TRBV6-1,TRBJ1-5,.,CASSEGMGNQPQHF,TGTGCCAGCAGTGAGGGTATGGGCAATCAGCCCCAGCATTTT
.,TRBV7-9,TRBJ2-1,.,CASSTKAGEQFF,TGTGCCAGCAGTACCAAGGCGGGTGAGCAGTTCTTC
.,TRBV6-5,TRBJ2-2,.,CASSSSWVAGELFF,TGTGCCAGCAGTTCCTCATGGGTGGCCGGGGAGCTGTTTTTT
.,TRBV30,TRBJ1-2,few,CAWSVLGGYTF,TGTGCCTGGAGTGTACTGGGTGGCTACACCTTC
.,TRBV27,TRBJ1-1,few,CASSLWGSGEAFF,TGTGCCAGCAGTTTGTGGGGTTCGGGTGAAGCTTTCTTT
TRBD1,TRBV4-3,TRBJ1-5,once,CASSQSWTGKSNQPQHF,TGCGCCAGCAGCCAATCCTGGACAGGGAAGAGCAATCAGCCCCAGCATTTT
TRBD2,TRBV19,TRBJ2-7,few,CASSLGGGVHEQYF,TGTGCCAGTTCCCTAGGCGGGGGTGTCCACGAGCAGTACTTC
.,TRBV6-5,TRBJ2-1,.,CASAEGTPGSDEQFF,TGTGCCAGCGCGGAAGGGACACCCGGGAGCGATGAGCAGTTCTTC
.,TRBV30,TRBJ1-3,.,CAWRRDTIYF,TGTGCCTGGAGGAGGGACACCATATATTTT
.,TRBV12-5,TRBJ1-1,.,CASGGTRTEAFF,TGTGCTAGTGGGGGGACCCGGACTGAAGCTTTCTTT
TRBD1,TRBV7-2,TRBJ1-2,.,CASSLDRGRYVRDTF,TGTGCCAGCAGCTTAGACAGGGGGCGATATGTGCGGGACACCTTC
.,TRBV5-1,TRBJ1-1,.,CASSLIGQTGGAFF,TGCGCCAGCAGCTTGATCGGCCAAACGGGTGGAGCTTTCTTT
.,TRBV27,TRBJ2-4,.,CASSGALAKNIQYF,TGTGCCAGCTCCGGCGCATTAGCCAAAAACATTCAGTACTTC
.,TRBV30,TRBJ1-5,.,CAWPTAVQSNQPQHF,TGTGCCTGGCCAACCGCCGTCCAGAGCAATCAGCCCCAGCATTTT